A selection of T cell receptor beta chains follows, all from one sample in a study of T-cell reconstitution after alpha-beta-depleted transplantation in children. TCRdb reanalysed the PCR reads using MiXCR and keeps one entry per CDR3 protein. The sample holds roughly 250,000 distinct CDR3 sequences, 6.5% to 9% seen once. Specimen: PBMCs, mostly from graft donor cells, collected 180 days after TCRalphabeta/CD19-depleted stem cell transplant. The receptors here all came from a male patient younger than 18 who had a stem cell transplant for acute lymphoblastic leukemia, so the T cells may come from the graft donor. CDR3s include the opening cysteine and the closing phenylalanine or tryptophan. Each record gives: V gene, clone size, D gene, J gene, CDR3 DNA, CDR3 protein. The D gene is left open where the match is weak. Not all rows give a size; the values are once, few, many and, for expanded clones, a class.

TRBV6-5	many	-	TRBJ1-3	TGTGCCGGGCAGACAGATCTTTCTTCTGGAAACACCATATATTTT	CAGQTDLSSGNTIYF
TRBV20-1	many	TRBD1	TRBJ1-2	TGCAGTGCTATTAGACAGGGACTAGGAGGTGGCTACACCTTC	CSAIRQGLGGGYTF
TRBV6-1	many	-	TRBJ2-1	TGTGCCACCACTCGAAGCGGTGAGCAGTTCTTC	CATTRSGEQFF
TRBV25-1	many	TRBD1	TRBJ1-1	TGTGCCAGCAGTGAGAACAGGGGAGGGGGCACTGAAGCTTTCTTT	CASSENRGGGTEAFF
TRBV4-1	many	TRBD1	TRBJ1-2	TGCGCCAGCAGCGGCCCGACAGGGCTGGGCTACACCTTC	CASSGPTGLGYTF
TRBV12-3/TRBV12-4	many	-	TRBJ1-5	TGTGCCAGCTCTAAATCCGGGTGGGCGGCTCAGCCCCAGCATTTT	CASSKSGWAAQPQHF
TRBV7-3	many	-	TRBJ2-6	TGTGCCAGCAGCTTATCCCCCCGGATCGACTCTGGGGCCAACGTCCTGACTTTC	CASSLSPRIDSGANVLTF
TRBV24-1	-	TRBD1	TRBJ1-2	TGTGCCACCAGTGATGGACAGGGGGCTTCAGGCTACACCTTC	CATSDGQGASGYTF
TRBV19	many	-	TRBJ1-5	TGTGCCAGTAAAGGGGAAGGTTATAGCAATCAGCCCCAGCATTTT	CASKGEGYSNQPQHF
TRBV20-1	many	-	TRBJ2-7	TGCAGTGCTAGAGATTTCCAGGTCCTCAAGCAGTACTTC	CSARDFQVLKQYF
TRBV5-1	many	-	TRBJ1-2	TGCGCCAGCAGCTTCCCACGAGGCTACACCTTC	CASSFPRGYTF
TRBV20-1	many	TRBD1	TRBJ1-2	TGCAGTGCTAGGGGACAGGTGCCTCCGTATGGCTACACCTTC	CSARGQVPPYGYTF
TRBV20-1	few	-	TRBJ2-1	TGCAGTGCTAGTTGGATAGCCATATACAATGAGCAGTTCTTC	CSASWIAIYNEQFF
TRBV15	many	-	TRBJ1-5	TGTGCCACCAGCCACCTGGGAGGGAATCAGCCCCAGCATTTT	CATSHLGGNQPQHF
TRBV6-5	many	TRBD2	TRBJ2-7	TGTGCCAGCACCCCTCGGCGAAGCGGGGTCTACGAGCAGTACTTC	CASTPRRSGVYEQYF
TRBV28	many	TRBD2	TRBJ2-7	TGTGCCAGCAGCAATAGCCTAGCGGGAGCCCCACCCTACGAGCAGTACTTC	CASSNSLAGAPPYEQYF
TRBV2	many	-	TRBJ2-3	TGTGCCAGCGGGCGGGATACGCAGTATTTT	CASGRDTQYF